The 22 T cell receptor beta chains below all came from one sample that was sequenced in a study of shared clonotypes between healthy human individuals. The method was immunoSEQ multiplex PCR; TCRdb's version includes in-frame clones alone and lacks a portion of them. The sample shows 2.3 million or so clones, approximately 93% of them seen only once. Specimen: naive CD4+ T cells from PBMCs. Indicated subset: CD45RA+ positively selected. These receptors were obtained from a young man in good health. Some clones in this sample may be carry-over from other donors' samples.

This rearrangement joins TRBV5-4 to TRBJ2-5; 8 bases are shared with TRBD1. Germline V gives CDR1 SGHNT, CDR2 YYREEE (reference sequence). The trim removed 4 bases at V and 4 bases at J, leaving 6 bases unmatched. The CDR3 has 14 residues. CDR3 region: CASSGQGVSETQYF. The CDR3, as DNA: TGTGCCAGCAGCGGACAGGGTGTATCAGAGACCCAGTACTTC. The full variable domain, with the rest looked up from reference TRBV5-4 and TRBJ2-5, is ETGVTQSPTHLIKTRGQQVTLRCSSQSGHNTVSWYQQALGQGPQFIFQYYREEENGRGNFPPRFSGLQFPNYSSELNVNALELDDSALYLCASSGQGVSETQYFGPGTRLLVL.

Of note for this clone: This specimen includes other DNA sequences encoding the same CDR3. This chain links TRBV28 with TRBJ2-2; possibly TRBD1 or TRBD2 for D (5 bases each). Germline V lookup: CDR1 MDHEN, CDR2 SYDVKM. The CDR3 contains 13 residues. Trimming cost V 8 bases and J 4 bases, with 11 bases left between them. The CDR3 loop reads CASRGSGTGELFF. CDR3 nucleotides: TGTGCCAGCCGGGGCTCCGGCACCGGGGAGCTGTTTTTT.

The V gene is TRBV4-1, the J gene TRBJ2-1, with 8 bases identical to TRBD2. CDR1 and CDR2 (germline): MGHRA, YSYEKL. The CDR3 length is 15 residues. With V trimmed by 1 base and J by 11 bases, 10 bases remained unmatched. The CDR3 coding sequence is TGCGCCAGCAGCCAAGGAAGGTCCGGGGGGGCGAAGCAGTTCTTC. It specifies CASSQGRSGGAKQFF.

J is TRBJ1-1 and V is TRBV28; a weak D match, TRBD1 (5 bases). Germline assignment: CDR1 MDHEN and CDR2 SYDVKM. Trimming took 4 bases from V and 8 from J, leaving 14 bases between them. This CDR3 comprises 13 residues. The CDR3 DNA reads as TGTGCCAGCAGTTCAGGGAGCGACTCAGAAGCTTTCTTT. The encoded protein is CASSSGSDSEAFF.

V is TRBV6-5 and J is TRBJ1-3; D call uncertain. CDR3 size: 15 residues. Germline V gene lookup returns CDR1 MNHEY and CDR2 SVGAGI. Trimming took off 5 bases at V and 4 bases at J, with 15 bases between the two ends. CDR3: CASSTPGRLGNTIYF. In nucleotides, the CDR3 is TGTGCCAGCAGTACCCCCGGCAGGCTGGGAAACACCATATATTTT.

V is TRBV7-8 and J is TRBJ2-7, with D unresolved. This CDR3 contains 13 residues. Trimming took 6 bases from V and 3 from J, leaving 12 bases between them. The V gene's germline CDR1 is SGHVS and CDR2 FQNEAQ. CDR3 residues: CASSSGPLYEQYF. In DNA, the CDR3 is TGTGCCAGCAGTTCCGGGCCCCTCTACGAGCAGTACTTC. The entire variable domain, with the rest obtained from reference TRBV7-8 and TRBJ2-7, is as follows: GAGVSQSPRYKVAKRGQDVALRCDPISGHVSLFWYQQALGQGPEFLTYFQNEAQLDKSGLPSDRFFAERPEGSVSTLKIQRTQQEDSAVYLCASSSGPLYEQYFGPGTRLTVT.

Here the CDR3 DNA reads TGTGCCAGCAGCCAAACAGGGTCGCGGTACGAGCAGTACTTC. It yields the protein CASSQTGSRYEQYF. V is TRBV7-9 and J is TRBJ2-7, with a weak D call TRBD1 (6 bases). CDR3 length: 14 amino acids. CDR1 SEHNR and CDR2 FQNEAQ come from the germline V gene (reference sequence). V was cut by 5 bases and J by 4 bases, with 15 bases left in between.

This clone was seen a single time. CDR3 sequence (DNA): TGTGCCAGCAGTTTATCCGCACTGAACACTGAAGCTTTCTTT. Translation gives CASSLSALNTEAFF. The chain joins TRBV28 to TRBJ1-1; D call uncertain. CDR3 length: 14 amino acids. Germline-derived CDR1 and CDR2 are MDHEN and SYDVKM. The germline V and J ends were trimmed by 1 base and 0 bases, with 6 bases remaining between them.

The CDR3 spells CASSLAGRLGHTGELFF. In DNA, the CDR3 is TGTGCCAGCAGCTTGGCGGGCCGGTTGGGGCACACCGGGGAGCTGTTTTTT. The chain links TRBV5-4 to TRBJ2-2; TRBD1 might be the D (5 bases). Per germline, CDR1 SGHNT and CDR2 YYREEE (reference sequence). This CDR3 spans 17 amino acids. Trimming stripped 0 bases from V and 3 bases from J, with 15 bases between. Full variable domain (missing parts from reference TRBV5-4 and TRBJ2-2): ETGVTQSPTHLIKTRGQQVTLRCSSQSGHNTVSWYQQALGQGPQFIFQYYREEENGRGNFPPRFSGLQFPNYSSELNVNALELDDSALYLCASSLAGRLGHTGELFFGEGSRLTVL.

The rearrangement links TRBV7-9 to TRBJ1-2, with D unclear. This CDR3 is 14 amino acids long. Germline loops: CDR1 SEHNR, CDR2 FQNEAQ (reference sequence). V lost 0 bases and J 7 bases, leaving 12 bases between the germline ends. This CDR3 is CASSLARTEGGYTF. DNA of the CDR3: TGTGCCAGCAGCTTAGCCAGGACGGAGGGTGGCTACACCTTC.

V gene TRBV19 combines with J gene TRBJ1-1; the match to TRBD1 covers 7 bases. The CDR3 sequence is 12 residues long. Trimming cost V 10 bases and J 3 bases; bases outside gene matches: 5. The germline CDR1 and CDR2 sequences are LNHDA and SQIVND (reference sequence). CDR3 nucleotide sequence: TGTGCCAACCAGGGGGAGCACACTGAAGCTTTCTTT. It is translated as CANQGEHTEAFF.

As regards this clone: Within the sample, other DNA sequences also encode this same CDR3. The genes are TRBV28 and TRBJ2-3; D may match TRBD1 or TRBD2 (6 bases each). Trimming pared 5 bases from V and 0 bases from J, leaving 12 bases between. Germline CDR1 MDHEN, CDR2 SYDVKM. The CDR3 runs to 15 residues. In DNA form, the CDR3 reads TGTGCCAGCAGTCCTCAGGGGAGGAGCACAGATACGCAGTATTTT. Its protein product is CASSPQGRSTDTQYF.

The chain carries TRBV7-9 and TRBJ1-2; 11 bases are shared with TRBD1. The ends lost 4 bases at V and 4 bases at J; junction bases unmatched: 5. Germline CDR1 reads SEHNR; CDR2 reads FQNEAQ (reference sequence). The CDR3 spans 15 residues. As DNA, the CDR3 is TGTGCCAGCAGCTGGGACAGGGGGTATTCCTATGGCTACACCTTC. It codes for CASSWDRGYSYGYTF.

A note on this clone: The same CDR3 can be traced to other DNA sequences in this sample. CDR3 residues: CASSLYGIYEQYF. The CDR3 nucleotides are TGCGCCAGCAGCCTGTACGGCATCTACGAGCAGTACTTC. V usage is TRBV5-1 and J usage is TRBJ2-7, with D hard to call. This CDR3 spans 13 amino acids. Germline CDR1 and CDR2: SGHRS and YFSETQ. V shed 4 bases and J shed 3 bases, with 11 bases lying between them.

The CDR3 loop is CASSFGREREQYF. In DNA form, the CDR3 reads TGTGCCAGCAGTTTCGGCAGGGAGCGCGAGCAGTACTTC. The chain is built from TRBV6-5 and TRBJ2-7, with D perhaps TRBD1 or TRBD2 (5 bases each). Between the trimmed V and J ends, which lost 4 bases and 6 bases, there was a span of 13 bases. CDR1 is MNHEY and CDR2 is SVGAGI in the germline V gene. The CDR3 runs to 13 residues.

This sequence joins TRBV7-9 and TRBJ2-5; D perhaps matches TRBD2 (6 bases). Germline V gene sequence: CDR1 SEHNR, CDR2 FQNEAQ (reference sequence). The CDR3 consists of 15 residues. Between the trimmed V and J ends, which lost 5 bases and 1 base, there was a span of 14 bases. The CDR3 is CASSMSREFQETQYF. The CDR3, as DNA: TGTGCCAGCAGCATGAGTCGGGAGTTCCAAGAGACCCAGTACTTC. The variable domain in full, with the rest retrieved from reference TRBV7-9 and TRBJ2-5, is DTGVSQNPRHKITKRGQNVTFRCDPISEHNRLYWYRQTLGQGPEFLTYFQNEAQLEKSRLLSDRFSAERPKGSFSTLEIQRTEQGDSAMYLCASSMSREFQETQYFGPGTRLLVL.

This chain joins TRBV25-1 and TRBJ1-2; tentative D call: TRBD1 (5 bases). With 3 bases removed from V and 1 base from J, the gap between germline ends came to 15 bases. From germline, CDR1 is MGHDK and CDR2 SYGVNS. CDR3 size: 16 residues. For the CDR3, the DNA is TGTGCCAGCAGTGACTTTTCAGGGACGTATAACTATGGCTACACCTTC. Translated, it gives CASSDFSGTYNYGYTF.

Notes on this clone: The identical CDR3 is also encoded by other nucleotide sequences in the sample. V usage is TRBV9 and J usage is TRBJ2-3, with D uncertain. Germline CDR1 is SGDLS and CDR2 is YYNGEE. The CDR3 length is 13 residues. V was clipped by 4 bases and J by 2 bases, with 8 bases between them. CDR3 region: CASSPRPTDTQYF. CDR3 nucleotide sequence: TGTGCCAGCAGCCCCCGACCCACAGATACGCAGTATTTT. Supplemented by reference TRBV9 and TRBJ2-3, the full variable domain reads DSGVTQTPKHLITATGQRVTLRCSPRSGDLSVYWYQQSLDQGLQFLIQYYNGEERAKGNILERFSAQQFPDLHSELNLSSLELGDSALYFCASSPRPTDTQYFGPGTRLTVL.

The V call is TRBV6-5, the J call TRBJ2-7, with D possibly being TRBD2 (6 bases). The CDR3 covers 15 residues. Germline lookup yields CDR1 MNHEY and CDR2 SVGAGI. V gave up 2 bases and J gave up 3 bases, with 14 bases separating them. Here the CDR3 DNA reads TGTGCCAGCAGTTACGTCGGGAGTACCCGCTACGAGCAGTACTTC. Its protein product is CASSYVGSTRYEQYF.

J is TRBJ1-1 and V is TRBV6-1; D not resolved. Looked up from germline, CDR1 is MNHNS and CDR2 is SASEGT. The length of the CDR3 is 14 residues. The V end was cut by 8 bases, the J end by 4 bases, with 17 bases between. This CDR3 is CASGREKSVTEAFF. The CDR3 bases are TGTGCCAGCGGTCGGGAAAAGTCGGTCACTGAAGCTTTCTTT.

The V call is TRBV28, the J call TRBJ2-7; 7 bases agree with TRBD1. V lost 5 bases and J lost 3; bases outside the gene matches: 7. This CDR3 comprises 14 residues. Germline values: CDR1 MDHEN, CDR2 SYDVKM. The CDR3 DNA is TGTGCCAGCAGTCTCATCGGGGACAGCTACGAGCAGTACTTC. Translated, it gives CASSLIGDSYEQYF.

A remark on this clone: The same CDR3 is also encoded by other DNA sequences in this sample. The chain's CDR3 is CASSLSLETQYF. The CDR3 nucleotides are TGCGCCAGCAGCTTGTCGTTAGAGACCCAGTACTTC. This chain links TRBV5-1 with TRBJ2-5; no definite D call. The germline V gene encodes CDR1 SGHRS and CDR2 YFSETQ. This CDR3 contains 12 residues. The V end was cut by 1 base, the J end by 4 bases, with 5 bases between. Full variable domain (outside the CDR3, taken from reference TRBV5-1 and TRBJ2-5): KAGVTQTPRYLIKTRGQQVTLSCSPISGHRSVSWYQQTPGQGLQFLFEYFSETQRNKGNFPGRFSGRQFSNSRSEMNVSTLELGDSALYLCASSLSLETQYFGPGTRLLVL.